This T cell receptor beta chain originates from a study of OX40 agonist ivuxolimab in advanced cancers. The overall study: Aged about 20 to 80 with a mean of approximately 57 years, they were around 83% male.

Germline trimming cut 2 bases from V and 0 bases from J; bases unmatched to any gene: 6. The germline CDR1 and CDR2 sequences are MNHEY and SMNVEV (reference sequence). The CDR3 totals 16 residues. Only in-frame clones appear in the TCRdb table, and some are missing; sequencing was by immunoSEQ multiplex PCR. The repertoire holds approximately 86,000 clones, with roughly 92% as singletons. The TCR was taken from an adult with an advanced solid tumor such as melanoma, head and neck, liver or kidney cancer. V and J are TRBV27 and TRBJ2-5, with 7 bases matching TRBD2. Here the sequenced sample was CD4+ or CD8+ T cells sorted from blood, taken in a trial of the OX40 agonist ivuxolimab. In DNA, the CDR3 is TGTGCCAGCAGTTTAAACGGGGGGTTCTACCAAGAGACCCAGTACTTC. This codes for CASSLNGGFYQETQYF.